This T cell receptor (beta chain) emerged from a study of response to subunit inactivated influenza vaccine. Study-wide findings and caveats: Seasonal influenza vaccination, on each occasion, was suggested by the authors to recruit few new T cells.

This clonotype was seen a few times. The antigen is unknown. CDR1 and CDR2 from the germline V gene are LNHNV and YYDKDF (reference sequence). This CDR3 region has 11 residues. V lost 10 bases, J lost 5 bases, and 11 bases lay in between. TCRdb passed the RT-PCR reads through MiXCR, listing each CDR3 protein once. Here the sample spans 300,000 to 350,000 distinct CDR3 sequences, approximately 21% being singletons. The receptor was derived from a man aged 50-75 years who received an inactivated influenza vaccine. The rearrangement links TRBV15 to TRBJ1-1; perhaps TRBD1 as D (6 bases). The sample in question was PBMCs from blood, obtained less than 22 months after vaccination. DNA for the CDR3: TGTGCCAGTATAGGGGGGACTGAAGCTTTCTTT. Translated: CASIGGTEAFF.